This T cell receptor beta chain was recorded in a study of shared clonotypes between healthy human individuals. Germline V CDR1 and CDR2: SGHRS, YFSETQ. The CDR3 has 14 residues. Between the trimmed V and J ends, which lost 2 bases and 5 bases, there was a span of 13 bases. TCRdb's table, derived via immunoSEQ multiplex PCR, lists solely in-frame clones and lacks some. The sample contains about 1 million clones, 75% of which appear only once. The chain links TRBV5-1 to TRBJ2-5, with D perhaps matching TRBD1 (6 bases). Input material: memory CD4+ T cells sorted from blood. Subset: CD45RA-negative fraction. This receptor was obtained from a man aged 18 to 29 in good health. The CDR3 here is CASSFGQRWETQYF. CDR3 bases: TGCGCCAGCAGCTTCGGACAGCGGTGGGAGACCCAGTACTTC. Full variable domain (outside the CDR3, taken from reference TRBV5-1 and TRBJ2-5): KAGVTQTPRYLIKTRGQQVTLSCSPISGHRSVSWYQQTPGQGLQFLFEYFSETQRNKGNFPGRFSGRQFSNSRSEMNVSTLELGDSALYLCASSFGQRWETQYFGPGTRLLVL.